Sequencing of this T cell receptor (beta chain) was carried out in a study of post-analysis software for immune sequencing data. Study observations and caveats: Compared with controls, patients had more of 4 or 5 TRBV segments, including TRBV5-6, TRBV5-1 and TRBV20-1.

The TCR beta cDNA libraries contained unique molecular identifiers. TCRdb re-called the PCR reads through MiXCR, storing one row per CDR3 protein. The sample lists approximately 770,000 distinct CDR3 sequences; roughly 46% were seen once. This clonotype was picked up a small number of times. Its antigen is not known. The CDR3 length is 11 residues. Germline CDR1 and CDR2: MNHEY and SVGEGT. Between the trimmed V and J ends, which lost 2 bases and 7 bases, there was a span of 4 bases. The V gene is TRBV6-2 or TRBV6-3, the J gene TRBJ2-3, with D uncertain. This clonotype was obtained from a girl aged 5-17 years with multiple sclerosis. Sample: blood. The CDR3 loop is CASSYGNTQYF. The CDR3 DNA reads TGTGCCAGCAGTTACGGGAATACGCAGTATTTT.